Below, 23 T cell receptor beta chains from the same sample are listed, as sequenced in a study of cytomegalovirus exposure and HLA in healthy donors. PCR used 60 Vbeta primers and 13 Jbeta primers. The data were produced by immunoSEQ multiplex PCR, yet TCRdb's version contains in-frame clones alone and is incomplete. The sample carries under 200,000 clones, around three quarters recorded once. The material sequenced was PBMCs. The source is a woman in her forties or fifties in good health and CMV-seronegative.

V usage is TRBV30 and J usage is TRBJ2-2; D not resolved. The V and J ends lost 0 bases and 6 bases respectively, with 11 bases between them. The CDR3 loop spans 14 amino acids. Per germline, CDR1 GTSNPN and CDR2 SVGIG (reference sequence). This CDR3 is CAWSVFTIAGELFF. CDR3 DNA sequence: TGTGCCTGGAGTGTCTTTACAATCGCCGGGGAGCTGTTTTTT.

V is TRBV6-5 and J is TRBJ1-2, with 10 bases matching TRBD1. The length of the CDR3 is 13 residues. CDR1 is MNHEY, CDR2 SVGAGI, per germline. V lost 6 bases to trimming and J lost 8 bases; unmatched junction nucleotides: 6. The DNA for the CDR3 is TGTGCCAGCAGCAGACAGGGGGCGCCCGGCTACACCTTC. Its protein is CASSRQGAPGYTF.

The V call is TRBV27, the J call TRBJ1-4; TRBD1 aligns across 9 bases. The CDR3 length is 14 residues. CDR1 MNHEY and CDR2 SMNVEV come from the germline V gene (reference sequence). Trimming took 5 bases from V and 8 from J; bases not matched to a gene: 6. The CDR3 DNA reads TGTGCCAGCAGTCCGACAGGGGGAAGGGAAAAACTGTTTTTT. Amino acid sequence: CASSPTGGREKLFF.

The gene calls are TRBV29-1 and TRBJ1-5; TRBD1 agrees at 8 bases. There are 12 residues in the CDR3. V lost 7 bases, J lost 4 bases, and 3 bases stayed unmatched. CDR1 and CDR2 (germline): SQVTM, ANQGSEA. In DNA, the CDR3 is TGCAGCGCAGGACAGGGTAATCAGCCCCAGCATTTT. The encoded protein is CSAGQGNQPQHF.

This sequence joins TRBV4-3 and TRBJ1-2, with D hard to call. With 1 base removed from V and 2 bases from J, the gap between germline ends came to 14 bases. The CDR3 consists of 16 residues. The V gene's germline CDR1 is LGHNA and CDR2 YSLEER. The CDR3 DNA reads TGCGCCAGCAGCCAAGGGTCTGGGCCGACCAACTATGGCTACACCTTC. This codes for CASSQGSGPTNYGYTF.

This chain links TRBV11-3 with TRBJ2-2; TRBD2 might be the D (6 bases). This CDR3 has 17 amino acids. Trimming took 0 bases from V and 7 from J, leaving 18 bases between them. The germline V gene encodes CDR1 SGHNT and CDR2 YENEEA. CDR3 amino acids: CASSLDSWGEPDGELFF. CDR3 nucleotide sequence: TGTGCCAGCAGCTTAGATTCTTGGGGGGAGCCGGACGGGGAGCTGTTTTTT. The full variable domain, completed using reference TRBV11-3 and TRBJ2-2, is EAGVVQSPRYKIIEKKQPVAFWCNPISGHNTLYWYLQNLGQGPELLIRYENEEAVDDSQLPKDRFSAERLKGVDSTLKIQPAELGDSAVYLCASSLDSWGEPDGELFFGEGSRLTVL.

A few counts support this clone. V and J are TRBV1 and TRBJ2-7; the listed D gene, TRBD2, was not tested against the DNA. TRBV1 is labeled a pseudogene. The CDR3 covers 15 residues. CDR3 in amino acids: CTSSPRVPHAHEQYF. Written as DNA, the CDR3 is TGCACCAGCAGCCCCCGGGTGCCCCACGCCCACGAGCAGTACTTC.

The V call is TRBV18, the J call TRBJ2-1; 7 positions match TRBD2. The J segment lost 1 base and the V segment lost 5 bases, leaving 8 bases of the junction unmatched. The V gene's germline CDR1 is KGHSH and CDR2 LQKENI. CDR3 length: 16 residues. Written as DNA, the CDR3 is TGTGCCAGCTCAGCCGGACTAGTCCATTCCTACAATGAGCAGTTCTTC. Its translation is CASSAGLVHSYNEQFF. The complete variable domain, with remaining parts taken from reference TRBV18 and TRBJ2-1, reads NAGVMQNPRHLVRRRGQEARLRCSPMKGHSHVYWYRQLPEEGLKFMVYLQKENIIDESGMPKERFSAEFPKEGPSILRIQQVVRGDSAAYFCASSAGLVHSYNEQFFGPGTRLTVL.

V usage is TRBV28 and J usage is TRBJ2-3; 8 nucleotides match TRBD2. The CDR3 consists of 14 residues. CDR1 and CDR2 from the germline V gene are MDHEN and SYDVKM. The ends lost 1 base at V and 3 bases at J; junction bases unmatched: 0. CDR3 residues: CASSLSGGTDTQYF. As DNA, the CDR3 is TGTGCCAGCAGTTTATCGGGGGGGACAGATACGCAGTATTTT.

This chain uses TRBV5-6 with TRBJ2-7; 9 bases match TRBD2. The germline V gene encodes CDR1 SGHDT and CDR2 YYEEEE. The CDR3 totals 16 residues. Trimming cost V 0 bases and J 2 bases; bases outside gene matches: 6. The DNA of the CDR3 is TGTGCCAGCAGCTTGGAGTTGTTAGCGGGGGCCTACGAGCAGTACTTC. It translates to CASSLELLAGAYEQYF.

This clone appeared a few times. The chain links TRBV11-2 to TRBJ2-3, with D hard to call. V lost 1 base to trimming and J lost 2 bases, with 10 bases between them. The CDR3 is made up of 15 amino acids. Looked up from germline, CDR1 is SGHAT and CDR2 is FQNNGV. The CDR3: CASSLVGGYTDTQYF. For the CDR3, the DNA is TGTGCCAGCAGCTTAGTTGGCGGCTACACAGATACGCAGTATTTT.

The chain links TRBV25-1 to TRBJ2-3; D might be TRBD2 (5 bases). The CDR3 extends over 13 amino acids. Per the germline V gene, CDR1 is MGHDK and CDR2 is SYGVNS. Trimming pared 8 bases from V and 1 base from J, leaving 10 bases between. The CDR3 DNA reads TGTGCCAGCTCCGACGGGGGCACAGATACGCAGTATTTT. Translation gives CASSDGGTDTQYF.

The chain combines TRBV10-2 with TRBJ2-1; tentative D call: TRBD1 (5 bases). Germline V gene lookup returns CDR1 WSHSY and CDR2 SAAADI. The V and J ends lost 1 base and 6 bases respectively, with 10 bases between them. The CDR3 totals 14 residues. The CDR3 protein is CASSEFSQGNEQFF. Here the CDR3 DNA reads TGCGCCAGCAGTGAGTTTTCGCAGGGCAATGAGCAGTTCTTC.

CDR3 coding DNA: TGTGCCAGCAGCGTAGTGACAGGGGTGAATACCGGGGAGCTGTTTTTT. Translating gives CASSVVTGVNTGELFF. This chain connects TRBV9 to TRBJ2-2, with 8 bases lining up with TRBD1. Losses at the gene ends were 0 bases for V and 5 bases for J; bases not matched to a gene: 6. Germline V gene sequence: CDR1 SGDLS, CDR2 YYNGEE. This CDR3 spans 16 amino acids.

The V and J genes are TRBV5-1 and TRBJ1-6, with 7 bases that match TRBD1. Germline assignment: CDR1 SGHRS and CDR2 YFSETQ. There are 16 residues in the CDR3. V shed 3 bases, J shed 7 bases, and the junction held 10 bases outside the gene matches. For the CDR3, the DNA is TGCGCCAGCAGCTCGGAGACAGGGAGTTCCAATTCACCCCTCCACTTT. This codes for CASSSETGSSNSPLHF.

The genes are TRBV27 and TRBJ1-1; perhaps TRBD1 as D (5 bases). The ends were cut back, 1 base at V and 0 bases at J, with 9 bases in the middle. There are 15 residues in the CDR3. The germline V gene has CDR1 MNHEY and CDR2 SMNVEV (reference sequence). The CDR3 is CASSLFLGVNTEAFF. The CDR3 coding sequence is TGTGCCAGCAGTTTATTTCTAGGGGTGAACACTGAAGCTTTCTTT.

The V call is TRBV7-9, the J call TRBJ2-1, with D maybe TRBD2 (6 bases). This CDR3 region has 12 residues. Germline CDR1 reads SEHNR; CDR2 reads FQNEAQ (reference sequence). V was pared by 1 base and J by 12 bases, with 10 bases between. CDR3 coding DNA: TGTGCCAGCAGCTTAGTTGGGGGAGGGCAGTTCTTC. The encoded protein is CASSLVGGGQFF.

This clone has just a few counts. The V gene is TRBV5-8, the J gene TRBJ2-7; 7 nucleotides agree with TRBD2. Germline CDR1 reads SGHTS; CDR2 reads YDEGEE. This CDR3 region has 16 residues. Unmatched junction bases numbered 12, after V lost 4 bases and J lost 2 bases. The CDR3: CASSQPSGAQPYEQYF. The CDR3 DNA reads TGTGCCAGCAGCCAACCCAGCGGGGCGCAACCCTACGAGCAGTACTTC.

The chain is built from TRBV14 and TRBJ2-1; 12 bases are shared with TRBD2. The CDR3 length is 16 residues. V dropped 3 bases and J dropped 4; count of bases not matched to a gene: 4. Per the germline V gene, CDR1 is SGHDN and CDR2 is FVKESK. The DNA of the CDR3 is TGTGCCAGCAGCCAGAGGACTAGCGGGGAGTACAATGAGCAGTTCTTC. It codes for CASSQRTSGEYNEQFF.

The V and J genes are TRBV30 and TRBJ1-5; D gene unclear. This CDR3 region has 16 residues. Trimming took 4 bases from V and 0 from J, leaving 16 bases between them. From germline, CDR1 is GTSNPN and CDR2 SVGIG (reference sequence). CDR3 DNA: TGTGCCTGGACCAACCGCGGCAGCGATAGCAATCAGCCCCAGCATTTT. This encodes CAWTNRGSDSNQPQHF.

This clone came up a few times. The chain joins TRBV29-1 to TRBJ1-5; 10 bases align to TRBD1. V shed 4 bases, J shed 4 bases, and the junction held 7 bases outside the gene matches. CDR1 SQVTM and CDR2 ANQGSEA come from the germline V gene. The CDR3 is 15 amino acids. The CDR3 reads CSVALGTGVNQPQHF. CDR3 DNA sequence: TGCAGCGTTGCCCTAGGGACAGGGGTTAATCAGCCCCAGCATTTT.

V usage is TRBV11-3 and J usage is TRBJ1-1; D is uncertain. Germline V gene sequence: CDR1 SGHNT, CDR2 YENEEA. The CDR3 consists of 13 residues. The ends were cut back, 1 base at V and 5 bases at J, with 8 bases in the middle. CDR3 residues: CASSLARTTEAFF. In DNA form, the CDR3 reads TGTGCCAGCAGCTTAGCACGGACTACTGAAGCTTTCTTT.

This clone was seen a handful of times. The chain couples TRBV11-2 to TRBJ1-2, with no clear D. The CDR3 is 13 residues long. Trimming cost V 1 base and J 4 bases, with 7 bases left between them. Germline-derived CDR1 and CDR2 are SGHAT and FQNNGV. CDR3 DNA: TGTGCCAGCAGCTTAGCAGGTGCCTATGGCTACACCTTC. Protein product: CASSLAGAYGYTF.